This note documents a single TCR beta chain sequence. Per the germline V gene, CDR1 is DFQATT and CDR2 is SNEGSKA (reference sequence). The CDR3 has 14 amino acids. V was cut by 1 base and J by 7 bases, with 17 bases left in between. The data derive from a study of blood T cells in healthy people across ages. The second PCR ran roughly 7 to 11 cycles with a sample-barcoded 5' primer and J-beta primers. MiXCR, run by TCRdb on the 5' RACE reads, gives a single entry per CDR3 protein. This table holds about 540,000 distinct CDR3 sequences, approximately 25% found once. These data are also associated with another study on T cells of mothers and their children.

Sequenced input: blood. The chain links TRBV20-1 to TRBJ2-7, with D maybe TRBD2 (5 bases). The sequence was collected from a boy between 10 and 17 years old in good health. Written as DNA, the CDR3 is TGCAGTGCTAGAGCCCTCCTAGCTACCGGGGAGCAGTACTTC. Translated, it gives CSARALLATGEQYF.